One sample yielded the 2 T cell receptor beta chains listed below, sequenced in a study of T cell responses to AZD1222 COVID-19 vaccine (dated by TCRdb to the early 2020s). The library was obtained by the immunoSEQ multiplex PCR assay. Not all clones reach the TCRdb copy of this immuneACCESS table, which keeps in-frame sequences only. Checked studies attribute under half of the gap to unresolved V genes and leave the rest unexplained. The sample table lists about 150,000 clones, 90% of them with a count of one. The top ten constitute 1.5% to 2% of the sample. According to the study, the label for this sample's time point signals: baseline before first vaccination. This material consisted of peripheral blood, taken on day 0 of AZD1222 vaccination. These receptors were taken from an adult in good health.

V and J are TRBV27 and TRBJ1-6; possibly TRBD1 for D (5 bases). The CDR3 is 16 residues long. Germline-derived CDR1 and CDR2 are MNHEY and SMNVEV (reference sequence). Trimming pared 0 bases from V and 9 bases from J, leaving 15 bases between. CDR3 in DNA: TGTGCCAGCAGTTTATCGGGGGTTCATTCGGGTTCACCCCTCCACTTT. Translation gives CASSLSGVHSGSPLHF.

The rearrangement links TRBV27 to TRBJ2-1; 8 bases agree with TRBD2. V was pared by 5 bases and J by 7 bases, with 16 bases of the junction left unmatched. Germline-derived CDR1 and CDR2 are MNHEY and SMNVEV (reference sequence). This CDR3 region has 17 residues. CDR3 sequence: CASSEAGDSTGQNEQFF. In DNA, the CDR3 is TGTGCCAGCAGTGAAGCGGGGGACTCGACTGGCCAAAATGAGCAGTTCTTC.